These 12 T cell receptor beta chains came from one sample sequenced in a study of blood T cells in healthy people across ages. A sample-barcoded 5' primer and a J-beta primer mix were used in a second PCR of roughly 7 to 11 cycles. TCRdb processed the 5' RACE reads anew with MiXCR; each CDR3 protein has one entry. The table records hundreds of thousands of distinct CDR3 sequences, around 52% of them present only once. The sequencing sample was made of blood. These receptors originate from a woman aged 80 or over in good health.

This clonotype was seen many times. This may come from a read error, since a much larger clone is one base off. The chain couples TRBV10-3 to TRBJ2-5, with D possibly TRBD2 on 5 matching bases. V was pared by 2 bases and J by 2 bases, with 9 bases between. This CDR3 region has 14 residues. Germline loops: CDR1 ENHRY, CDR2 SYGVKD. This CDR3 is CAISEARGQETQYF. CDR3 sequence (DNA): TGTGCCATCAGTGAGGCTAGAGGGCAAGAGACCCAGTACTTC.

This clonotype was seen repeatedly, ten times or more. The V and J genes are TRBV6-1 and TRBJ2-7, with 7 bases aligning to TRBD1. Trimming took 6 bases from V and 4 from J; bases not matched to a gene: 18. Germline CDR1 reads MNHNS; CDR2 reads SASEGT. The CDR3 consists of 17 residues. The CDR3 sequence is CASSRQGTAAFSYEQYF. As DNA, the CDR3 is TGTGCCAGCAGCCGACAGGGTACGGCTGCCTTCTCTTACGAGCAGTACTTC.

This clonotype was observed many times. The chain is built from TRBV29-1 and TRBJ2-1; no definite D call. V lost 7 bases, J lost 5 bases, and 6 bases lay in between. The V gene's germline CDR1 is SQVTM and CDR2 ANQGSEA. The CDR3 totals 10 residues. The DNA for the CDR3 is TGCAGCGCCTTAGACAATGAGCAGTTCTTC. Translation: CSALDNEQFF.

Points on this clonotype: A read error may be the cause here, since a much bigger clone is one base away. The chain couples TRBV4-1 to TRBJ1-4; 10 bases agree with TRBD1. The CDR3 runs 16 residues. Germline V CDR1 and CDR2: MGHRA, YSYEKL. With 4 bases clipped from V and 9 bases from J, the junction kept 11 bases outside the gene matches. Here the CDR3 reads CASSRKSLDRGKKLFF. DNA for the CDR3: TGCGCCAGCAGCCGTAAATCCCTGGACAGGGGGAAAAAACTGTTTTTT.

This clonotype came up a few times. The chain links TRBV12-3 or TRBV12-4 to TRBJ2-1; D is perhaps TRBD2 (6 bases). The V gene lost 8 bases and the J gene lost 9 bases, with 23 bases spanning the gap. This CDR3 is built from 15 residues. CDR3 sequence reads: CASPSGGLGSSEQFF. Here the CDR3 DNA reads TGTGCCAGCCCCTCCGGGGGACTTGGAAGCAGTGAGCAGTTCTTC.

A note on this clonotype: The junction departs from the called germline gene at one end, perhaps through a read error. The rearrangement uses TRBV29-1 and TRBJ2-1; 8 bases align to TRBD2. This CDR3 region has 16 residues. Germline values: CDR1 SQVTM, CDR2 ANQGSEA. CDR3 loop: CGVDNRGGIAGSEQFF. CDR3 DNA sequence: TGCGGCGTTGATAATCGGGGGGGAATAGCGGGGAGTGAGCAGTTCTTC.

This chain joins TRBV5-1 and TRBJ2-3; the D gene is possibly TRBD1 (6 bases). This CDR3 has 15 residues. Germline assignment: CDR1 SGHRS and CDR2 YFSETQ. Trimming left V 3 bases short and J 4 bases short, with 15 bases between. CDR3 residues: CASSSQGRQPDTQYF. CDR3 in DNA: TGCGCCAGCAGCTCACAGGGCCGGCAGCCAGATACGCAGTATTTT.

This chain links TRBV14 with TRBJ2-5, with 9 bases identical to TRBD2. The CDR3 is made up of 15 amino acids. The V and J ends lost 4 bases and 4 bases, in that order; junction bases with no gene match: 7. The germline gives CDR1 SGHDN, CDR2 FVKESK. The CDR3 coding sequence is TGTGCCAGCAGCCGCATAAGCGGGAGGCGAGAGACCCAGTACTTC. Its translation: CASSRISGRRETQYF.

The J gene is TRBJ2-3, the V gene TRBV20-1; 7 bases fit TRBD1. The V and J ends lost 5 bases and 4 bases, in that order; junction bases with no gene match: 3. The CDR3 runs 12 residues. Germline values: CDR1 DFQATT, CDR2 SNEGSKA (reference sequence). CDR3 amino acids: CSAYRGADTQYF. CDR3 nucleotides: TGCAGTGCTTACAGGGGAGCAGATACGCAGTATTTT.

As to this clonotype: A single base separates this from a much larger clone, so it may be a read error. The V gene is TRBV12-3 or TRBV12-4, the J gene TRBJ1-2, with D perhaps matching TRBD1 (6 bases). The length of the CDR3 is 15 residues. The CDR3 is CAGSSQGSGNYGYTF. DNA of the CDR3: TGTGCCGGCAGCTCACAGGGCAGTGGAAACTATGGCTACACCTTC.

The chain employs TRBV7-9 and TRBJ2-7; 7 bases match TRBD1. The DNA end is a closer match to TRBJ2-5, so the J assignment may be wrong. Germline V gene lookup returns CDR1 SEHNR and CDR2 FQNEAQ (reference sequence). This CDR3 contains 13 residues. CDR3 protein: CASRLTGLETQYF. The DNA for the CDR3 is TGTGCCAGCAGGCTGACAGGGTTGGAGACCCAGTACTTC.

The J gene is TRBJ1-2, the V gene TRBV10-3; D is perhaps TRBD1 (5 bases). The CDR3 is 13 residues long. CDR1 and CDR2 (germline): ENHRY, SYGVKD. Trimming shortened V by 6 bases and J by 4 bases, and 12 bases separated the two germline ends. The CDR3 loop is CAISQGRGYGYTF. CDR3 coding DNA: TGTGCCATCAGCCAGGGTCGGGGCTATGGCTACACCTTC.